Shown below are 27 T cell receptor beta chains from a single sample sequenced in a study of shared clonotypes between healthy human individuals. Repertoires were generated with immunoSEQ multiplex PCR, while TCRdb's copy carries only in-frame clones and drops some. The data show about 2.4 million clones, roughly 93% seen once. Sequenced: naive CD4+ T cells from PBMCs. Subset here: CD45RA+ positively selected. Source of these receptors: a man between 18 and 35 years old in good health. Some clones in this sample may be carry-over from other donors' samples.

The V and J genes are TRBV28 and TRBJ1-1; the D is unclear. The CDR3 runs to 14 residues. CDR1 and CDR2 from the germline V gene are MDHEN and SYDVKM. V was pared by 10 bases and J by 2 bases, with 17 bases between. CDR3 nucleotide sequence: TGTGCCACCACGACCCCAGGAGACAACACTGAAGCTTTCTTT. Encoded protein: CATTTPGDNTEAFF.

The chain is built from TRBV5-4 and TRBJ2-7, with D perhaps matching TRBD1 (5 bases). From germline, CDR1 is SGHNT and CDR2 YYREEE (reference sequence). The length of the CDR3 is 14 residues. The V gene lost 0 bases and the J gene lost 4 bases, with 11 bases spanning the gap. CDR3 in amino acids: CASSLDPGNYEQYF. The CDR3 DNA follows: TGTGCCAGCAGCTTGGACCCAGGGAATTACGAGCAGTACTTC. Supplemented by reference TRBV5-4 and TRBJ2-7, the full variable domain reads ETGVTQSPTHLIKTRGQQVTLRCSSQSGHNTVSWYQQALGQGPQFIFQYYREEENGRGNFPPRFSGLQFPNYSSELNVNALELDDSALYLCASSLDPGNYEQYFGPGTRLTVT.

The chain employs TRBV5-1 and TRBJ2-2; D remains unclear. The germline V and J ends were trimmed by 5 bases and 3 bases, with 5 bases remaining between them. Germline CDR1 and CDR2: SGHRS and YFSETQ. The CDR3 runs 12 residues. The CDR3 nucleotides are TGCGCCAGCAGGGTGGACACCGGGGAGCTGTTTTTT. Protein: CASRVDTGELFF.

Remarks on this clone: This specimen includes other DNA sequences encoding the same CDR3. This rearrangement joins TRBV18 to TRBJ2-5; TRBD1 agrees at 9 bases. CDR3 length equals 14 residues. The V gene's germline CDR1 is KGHSH and CDR2 LQKENI. The junction had 2 bases not matched to a gene; V was cut back by 3 bases and J by 3 bases. CDR3 sequence: CASSPRTGEETQYF. The DNA of the CDR3 is TGTGCCAGCTCACCCCGGACAGGGGAAGAGACCCAGTACTTC.

The V gene is TRBV28, the J gene TRBJ1-2, with 8 positions matching TRBD1. The CDR3 has 16 amino acids. Germline CDR1 reads MDHEN; CDR2 reads SYDVKM. The V gene end was trimmed by 2 bases and the J gene end by 7 bases; junction bases not matched to a gene: 12. The CDR3, as DNA: TGTGCCAGCAGTTTAGGGCCCTCAGGGGGCAGGGGTGGCTACACCTTC. It encodes CASSLGPSGGRGGYTF.

The chain joins TRBV7-6 to TRBJ2-3; 7 bases map to TRBD2. The trim removed 2 bases at V and 0 bases at J, leaving 14 bases unmatched. CDR1 SGHVS and CDR2 FNYEAQ come from the germline V gene. This CDR3 spans 19 amino acids. CDR3 bases: TGTGCCAGCAGCTTACCTTCTAGTAAGCTAGCGGCTAGCACAGATACGCAGTATTTT. As protein: CASSLPSSKLAASTDTQYF.

The CDR3 DNA is TGTGCCAGCAGTTGCCCCCCGGAGTACTACTCTGGAAACACCATATATTTT. This sequence encodes CASSCPPEYYSGNTIYF. The gene calls are TRBV21-1 and TRBJ1-3. TRBV21-1 is a known pseudogene. The CDR3 contains 17 residues.

V is TRBV18 and J is TRBJ1-5; 8 bases are a match to TRBD1. CDR3 length equals 15 residues. Germline V lookup: CDR1 KGHSH, CDR2 LQKENI. V was clipped by 3 bases and J by 1 base; unmatched bases: 2. CDR3: CASSPWTGSNQPQHF. For the CDR3, the DNA is TGTGCCAGCTCACCGTGGACAGGGAGCAATCAGCCCCAGCATTTT.

Note on this clone: Other DNA sequences in this sample translate to the same CDR3. The CDR3 is CASSLGTGPYEQYF. The DNA for the CDR3 is TGTGCCAGCAGCCTCGGGACAGGGCCCTACGAGCAGTACTTC. The V call is TRBV7-3, the J call TRBJ2-7, with TRBD1 identical over 9 bases. The CDR3 consists of 14 residues. Germline loops: CDR1 SGHTA, CDR2 FQGTGA. Trimming at V came to 5 bases and at J to 2 bases, leaving 4 bases not matched to a gene.

The chain has TRBV27 and TRBJ2-3; D may match TRBD1 or TRBD2 (5 bases each). Deletions cut 6 bases from V and 6 bases from J, with 16 bases between. The CDR3 has 14 amino acids. Germline V gene lookup returns CDR1 MNHEY and CDR2 SMNVEV (reference sequence). CDR3 in DNA: TGTGCCAGCAGCACCACTAGGGGAACGGATACGCAGTATTTT. It codes for CASSTTRGTDTQYF.

Note on this clone: Other DNA sequences in the sample encode the same CDR3. This rearrangement joins TRBV7-9 to TRBJ2-1; D is unclear. V was trimmed by 6 bases and J by 7 bases, leaving 7 bases between them. The CDR3 runs to 11 residues. Germline V gene lookup returns CDR1 SEHNR and CDR2 FQNEAQ (reference sequence). CDR3 protein: CASSYYNEQFF. CDR3 sequence (DNA): TGTGCCAGCAGTTACTATAATGAGCAGTTCTTC.

V gene TRBV5-4 combines with J gene TRBJ2-1; D ambiguous. Per the germline V gene, CDR1 is SGHNT and CDR2 is YYREEE (reference sequence). This CDR3 has 16 amino acids. V gave up 4 bases and J gave up 6 bases, with 20 bases separating them. The CDR3 protein is CASSPTTAFSGNEQFF. The CDR3 nucleotides read TGTGCCAGCAGCCCTACCACAGCCTTCAGTGGCAATGAGCAGTTCTTC.

This chain uses TRBV5-4 with TRBJ1-2; TRBD1 is a possible D gene (6 bases). The CDR3 runs 15 residues. V lost 1 base, J lost 0 bases, and 10 bases lay in between. Germline CDR1 reads SGHNT; CDR2 reads YYREEE (reference sequence). Here the CDR3 DNA reads TGTGCCAGCAGCTTGCCACAGGGAACTAACTATGGCTACACCTTC. Amino acid sequence: CASSLPQGTNYGYTF.

This chain links TRBV28 with TRBJ1-1; D is possibly TRBD1 (5 bases). The germline V and J ends were trimmed by 6 bases and 3 bases, with 17 bases remaining between them. This CDR3 has 15 amino acids. Germline assignment: CDR1 MDHEN and CDR2 SYDVKM. As DNA, the CDR3 is TGTGCCAGCAGGGGGGTTCGGAGCCAGGACACTGAAGCTTTCTTT. Translating gives CASRGVRSQDTEAFF.

V gene TRBV6-5 combines with J gene TRBJ2-6, with D perhaps matching TRBD1 or TRBD2 (5 bases each). The CDR3 length is 14 residues. Trimming pared 7 bases from V and 3 bases from J, leaving 10 bases between. Germline V gene sequence: CDR1 MNHEY, CDR2 SVGAGI. The CDR3 coding sequence is TGTGCCAGCATGGGGGTTAGTGGGGCCAACGTCCTGACTTTC. Amino acid sequence: CASMGVSGANVLTF.

The sample holds one count of this clone. The CDR3 region is CASSLVPGSASEAFF. The CDR3 nucleotides read TGTGCCAGCAGCTTAGTCCCGGGGTCGGCGTCGGAAGCTTTCTTT. The chain recombines TRBV7-2 with TRBJ1-1; D remains ambiguous. Germline CDR1 is SGHTA and CDR2 is FQGNSA. Trimming took off 1 base at V and 8 bases at J, with 17 bases between the two ends. This CDR3 is built from 15 residues.

This rearrangement joins TRBV9 to TRBJ2-2; 7 positions match TRBD1. The CDR3 length is 13 residues. V shed 7 bases, J shed 2 bases, and the junction held 2 bases outside the gene matches. Germline V lookup: CDR1 SGDLS, CDR2 YYNGEE. This CDR3 reads CASRTGNTGELFF. Written as DNA, the CDR3 is TGTGCCAGCCGGACAGGCAACACCGGGGAGCTGTTTTTT.

This sequence joins TRBV6-5 and TRBJ1-5; maybe TRBD1 (6 bases). The CDR3 is 14 amino acids. Germline V gives CDR1 MNHEY, CDR2 SVGAGI. Deletions cut 2 bases from V and 7 bases from J, with 12 bases between. The DNA of the CDR3 is TGTGCCAGCAGTTACGTCAGGGGCGGGCAGCCCCAGCATTTT. The encoded protein is CASSYVRGGQPQHF.

This chain joins TRBV6-1 and TRBJ2-7; 8 nucleotides match TRBD2. The CDR3 totals 14 residues. The junction had 7 bases not matched to a gene; V was cut back by 7 bases and J by 2 bases. Germline CDR1 and CDR2: MNHNS and SASEGT. The CDR3 sequence: CASTSGGAAYEQYF. The CDR3, as DNA: TGTGCCAGCACCAGCGGGGGAGCGGCCTACGAGCAGTACTTC.

This chain connects TRBV7-9 to TRBJ2-7; no reliable D call. Germline CDR1 is SEHNR and CDR2 is FQNEAQ (reference sequence). V shed 5 bases and J shed 6 bases, with 17 bases lying between them. CDR3 length: 14 residues. The CDR3 DNA reads TGTGCCAGCAGCCGAAGTCTCGAGTCGTCCGAGCAGTACTTC. Encoded protein: CASSRSLESSEQYF.

The chain uses TRBV7-2 and TRBJ1-5; no clear D gene. Per germline, CDR1 SGHTA and CDR2 FQGNSA. The CDR3 totals 15 residues. Trimming removed 0 bases from V and 5 bases from J, with 11 bases in between. CDR3 protein: CASSLAANLDQPQHF. In DNA form, the CDR3 reads TGTGCCAGCAGCTTAGCCGCAAATCTCGATCAGCCCCAGCATTTT.

This chain joins TRBV6-6 and TRBJ1-1, with unresolved D. CDR3 length: 14 residues. Germline CDR1 is MNHNY and CDR2 is SVGAGI (reference sequence). Trimming removed 7 bases at V and 1 base at J, with 13 bases between. CDR3 protein: CASTLPGENTEAFF. The DNA for the CDR3 is TGTGCCAGCACCCTACCGGGAGAGAACACTGAAGCTTTCTTT.

The chain uses TRBV27 and TRBJ2-7, with D possibly being TRBD1 or TRBD2 (5 bases each). V lost 6 bases and J 4 bases, leaving 16 bases between the germline ends. Per the germline V gene, CDR1 is MNHEY and CDR2 is SMNVEV (reference sequence). The CDR3 loop spans 14 amino acids. CDR3 DNA: TGTGCCAGCAGCACCCCGGGACGGCGGTACGAGCAGTACTTC. Its protein product is CASSTPGRRYEQYF.

V gene TRBV7-3 combines with J gene TRBJ2-6, with 9 positions matching TRBD1. The CDR3 has 19 amino acids. Germline values: CDR1 SGHTA, CDR2 FQGTGA. With V trimmed by 2 bases and J by 0 bases, 8 bases remained unmatched. CDR3 protein: CASSLRAGQGSSGANVLTF. For the CDR3, the DNA is TGTGCCAGCAGCTTACGGGCGGGACAGGGTTCCTCTGGGGCCAACGTCCTGACTTTC.

This clone has just one count. J is TRBJ1-1 and V is TRBV5-1, with a tentative D call TRBD1 (6 bases). Germline V gene sequence: CDR1 SGHRS, CDR2 YFSETQ. V was trimmed by 4 bases and J by 2 bases, leaving 15 bases between them. This CDR3 is built from 15 residues. CDR3 region: CASSVKTGINTEAFF. The DNA for the CDR3 is TGCGCCAGCAGCGTCAAAACAGGGATTAACACTGAAGCTTTCTTT.

This rearrangement joins TRBV27 to TRBJ1-5, with 9 bases aligning to TRBD1. V was clipped by 6 bases and J by 4 bases; unmatched bases: 7. CDR3 length: 15 amino acids. Germline lookup yields CDR1 MNHEY and CDR2 SMNVEV (reference sequence). CDR3 sequence: CASSERQGVNQPQHF. The CDR3 bases are TGTGCCAGCAGCGAAAGACAGGGGGTTAATCAGCCCCAGCATTTT.

V is TRBV7-8 and J is TRBJ1-1; no firm D call. The V gene lost 1 base and the J gene lost 4 bases, with 13 bases spanning the gap. CDR1 and CDR2 (germline): SGHVS, FQNEAQ. The CDR3 is made up of 15 amino acids. The CDR3 DNA sequence: TGTGCCAGCAGCTTAGGTTTAAGCTACGGCACTGAAGCTTTCTTT. As protein: CASSLGLSYGTEAFF. Drawing the rest from reference TRBV7-8 and TRBJ1-1, the complete variable domain is GAGVSQSPRYKVAKRGQDVALRCDPISGHVSLFWYQQALGQGPEFLTYFQNEAQLDKSGLPSDRFFAERPEGSVSTLKIQRTQQEDSAVYLCASSLGLSYGTEAFFGQGTRLTVV.